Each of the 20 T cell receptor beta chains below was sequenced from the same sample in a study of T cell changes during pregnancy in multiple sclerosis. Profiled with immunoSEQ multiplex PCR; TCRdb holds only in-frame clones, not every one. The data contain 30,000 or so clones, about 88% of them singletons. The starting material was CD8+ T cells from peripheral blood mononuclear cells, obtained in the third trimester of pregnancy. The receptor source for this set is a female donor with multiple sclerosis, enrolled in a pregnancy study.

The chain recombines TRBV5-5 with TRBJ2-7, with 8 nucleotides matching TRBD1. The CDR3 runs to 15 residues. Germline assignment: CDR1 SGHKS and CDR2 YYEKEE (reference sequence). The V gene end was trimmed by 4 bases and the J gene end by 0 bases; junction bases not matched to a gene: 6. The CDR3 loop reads CASSPWTGSSYEQYF. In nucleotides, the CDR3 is TGTGCCAGCAGCCCCTGGACAGGGAGCTCCTACGAGCAGTACTTC.

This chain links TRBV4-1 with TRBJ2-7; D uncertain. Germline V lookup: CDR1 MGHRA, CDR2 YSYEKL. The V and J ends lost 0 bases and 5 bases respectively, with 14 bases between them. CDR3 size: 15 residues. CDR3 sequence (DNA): TGCGCCAGCAGCCAAGAATTGGGTGTGCAGGACGAGCAGTACTTC. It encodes CASSQELGVQDEQYF.

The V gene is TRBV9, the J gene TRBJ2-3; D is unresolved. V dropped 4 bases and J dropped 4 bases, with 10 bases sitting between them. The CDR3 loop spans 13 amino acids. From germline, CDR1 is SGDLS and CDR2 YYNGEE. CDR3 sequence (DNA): TGTGCCAGCAGCCAGGAAGTCCCAGATACGCAGTATTTT. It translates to CASSQEVPDTQYF.

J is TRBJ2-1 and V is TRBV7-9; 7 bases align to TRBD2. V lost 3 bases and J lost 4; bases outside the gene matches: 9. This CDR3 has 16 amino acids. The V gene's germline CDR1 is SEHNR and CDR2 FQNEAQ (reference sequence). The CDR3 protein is CASSFSGGGSYNEQFF. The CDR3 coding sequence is TGTGCCAGCAGCTTCTCGGGCGGGGGAAGTTACAATGAGCAGTTCTTC.

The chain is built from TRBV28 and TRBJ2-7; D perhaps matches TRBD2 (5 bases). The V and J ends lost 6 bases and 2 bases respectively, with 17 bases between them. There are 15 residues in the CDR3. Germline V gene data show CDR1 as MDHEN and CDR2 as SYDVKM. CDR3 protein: CASRKGELPTYEQYF. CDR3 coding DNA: TGTGCCAGCAGGAAGGGAGAACTGCCTACCTACGAGCAGTACTTC.

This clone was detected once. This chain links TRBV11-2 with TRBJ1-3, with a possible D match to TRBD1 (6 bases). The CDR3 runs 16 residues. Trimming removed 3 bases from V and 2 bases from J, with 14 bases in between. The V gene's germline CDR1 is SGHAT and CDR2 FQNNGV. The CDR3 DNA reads TGTGCCAGCAGCTTCCCCATGACAGGTGCTGGAAACACCATATATTTT. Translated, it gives CASSFPMTGAGNTIYF.

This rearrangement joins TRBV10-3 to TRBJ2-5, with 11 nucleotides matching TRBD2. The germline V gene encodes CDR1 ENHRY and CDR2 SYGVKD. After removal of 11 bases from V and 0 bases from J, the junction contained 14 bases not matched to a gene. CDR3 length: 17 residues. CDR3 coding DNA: TGTGCCTCCAAAGGGACTCTAGCGGGGGGCTACCAAGAGACCCAGTACTTC. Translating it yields CASKGTLAGGYQETQYF.

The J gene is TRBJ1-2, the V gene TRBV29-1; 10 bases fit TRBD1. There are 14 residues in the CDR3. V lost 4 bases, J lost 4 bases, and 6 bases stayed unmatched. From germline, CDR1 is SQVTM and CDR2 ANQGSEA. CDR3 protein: CSVGVGQGIYGYTF. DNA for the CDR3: TGCAGCGTTGGGGTGGGACAGGGGATCTATGGCTACACCTTC.

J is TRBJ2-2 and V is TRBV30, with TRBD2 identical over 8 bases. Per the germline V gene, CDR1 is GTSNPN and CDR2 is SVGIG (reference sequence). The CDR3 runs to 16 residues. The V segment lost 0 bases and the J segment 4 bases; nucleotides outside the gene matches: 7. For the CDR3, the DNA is TGTGCCTGGAGTGTACGAGGGCTAGCGGGCACCGGGGAGCTGTTTTTT. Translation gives CAWSVRGLAGTGELFF.

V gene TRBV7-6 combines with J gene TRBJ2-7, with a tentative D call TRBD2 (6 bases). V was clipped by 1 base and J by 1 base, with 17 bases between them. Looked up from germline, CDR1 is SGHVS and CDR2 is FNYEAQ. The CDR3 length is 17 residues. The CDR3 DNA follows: TGTGCCAGCAGCTTAGTGGGACCCGGGAGTAGGTCCTACGAGCAGTACTTC. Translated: CASSLVGPGSRSYEQYF.

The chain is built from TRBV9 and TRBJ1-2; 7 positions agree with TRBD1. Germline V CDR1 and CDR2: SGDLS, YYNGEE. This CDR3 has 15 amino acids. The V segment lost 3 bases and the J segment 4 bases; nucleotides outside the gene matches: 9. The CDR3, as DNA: TGTGCCAGCAGCGCGACGGACAGGACCCTCTATGGCTACACCTTC. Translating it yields CASSATDRTLYGYTF.

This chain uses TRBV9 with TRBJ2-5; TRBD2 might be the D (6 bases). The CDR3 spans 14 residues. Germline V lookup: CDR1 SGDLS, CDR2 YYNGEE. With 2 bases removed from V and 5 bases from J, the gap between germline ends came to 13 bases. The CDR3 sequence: CASSVPDRGETQYF. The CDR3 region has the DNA TGTGCCAGCAGCGTCCCAGATCGGGGGGAGACCCAGTACTTC.

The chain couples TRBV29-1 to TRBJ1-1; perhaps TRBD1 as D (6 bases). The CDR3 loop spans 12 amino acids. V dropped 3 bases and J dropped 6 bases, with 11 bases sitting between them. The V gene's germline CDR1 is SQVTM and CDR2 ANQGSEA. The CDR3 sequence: CSVEGRGSEAFF. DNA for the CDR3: TGCAGCGTTGAGGGCAGGGGTTCTGAAGCTTTCTTT.

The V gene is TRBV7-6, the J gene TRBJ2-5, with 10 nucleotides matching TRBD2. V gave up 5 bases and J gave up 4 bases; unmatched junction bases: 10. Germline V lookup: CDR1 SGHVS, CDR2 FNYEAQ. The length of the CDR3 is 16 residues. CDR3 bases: TGTGCCAGCAGCCGGTATAGCGGGGGGAGGAGAGAGACCCAGTACTTC. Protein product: CASSRYSGGRRETQYF.

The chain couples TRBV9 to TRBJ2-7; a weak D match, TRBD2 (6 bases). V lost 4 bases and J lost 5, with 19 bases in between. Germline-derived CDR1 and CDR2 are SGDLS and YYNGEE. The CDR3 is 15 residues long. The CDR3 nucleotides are TGTGCCAGCAGCCTATGGGGCAGGGAGGCCGACGAGCAGTACTTC. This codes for CASSLWGREADEQYF.

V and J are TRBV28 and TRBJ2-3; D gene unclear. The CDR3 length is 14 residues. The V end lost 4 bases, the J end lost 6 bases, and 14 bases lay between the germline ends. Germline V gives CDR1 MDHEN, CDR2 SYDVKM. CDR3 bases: TGTGCCAGCAGTTCCCCCGTGACTGGGGATACGCAGTATTTT. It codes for CASSSPVTGDTQYF.

The CDR3 is CSVGGTGADTQYF. The CDR3 DNA is TGCAGCGTTGGCGGGACAGGGGCAGATACGCAGTATTTT. The rearrangement joins TRBV29-1 to TRBJ2-3; 10 bases fit TRBD1. The CDR3 runs 13 residues. CDR1 is SQVTM and CDR2 is ANQGSEA in the germline V gene. Trimming removed 4 bases from V and 4 bases from J; junction bases left unmatched: 2.

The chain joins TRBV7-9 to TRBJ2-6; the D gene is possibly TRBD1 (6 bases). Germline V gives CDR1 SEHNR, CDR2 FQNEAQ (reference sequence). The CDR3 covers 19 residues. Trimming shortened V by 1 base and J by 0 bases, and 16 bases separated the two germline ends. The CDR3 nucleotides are TGTGCCAGCAGCTTAGGTGGGGGCAGTGTGAGCTCTGGGGCCAACGTCCTGACTTTC. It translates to CASSLGGGSVSSGANVLTF.

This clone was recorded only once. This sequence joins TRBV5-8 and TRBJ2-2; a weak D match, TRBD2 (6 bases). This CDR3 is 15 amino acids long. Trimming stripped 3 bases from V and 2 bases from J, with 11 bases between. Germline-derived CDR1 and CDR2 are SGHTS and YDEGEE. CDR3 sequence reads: CASSSSGFNTGELFF. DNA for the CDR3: TGTGCCAGCAGCTCAAGCGGGTTCAACACCGGGGAGCTGTTTTTT. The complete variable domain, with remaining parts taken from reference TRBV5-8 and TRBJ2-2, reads EAGVTQSPTHLIKTRGQQATLRCSPISGHTSVYWYQQALGLGLQFLLWYDEGEERNRGNFPPRFSGRQFPNYSSELNVNALELEDSALYLCASSSSGFNTGELFFGEGSRLTVL.

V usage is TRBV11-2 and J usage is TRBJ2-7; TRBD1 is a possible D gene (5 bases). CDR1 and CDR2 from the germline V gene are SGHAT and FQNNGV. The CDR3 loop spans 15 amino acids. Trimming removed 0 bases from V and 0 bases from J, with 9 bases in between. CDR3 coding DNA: TGTGCCAGCAGCTTAGATCGACAGAGCTCCTACGAGCAGTACTTC. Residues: CASSLDRQSSYEQYF.